The 13 T cell receptor beta chains below come from one sample, sequenced in a study of cytotoxic CD8 clonotypes in ibrutinib-treated CLL. Only in-frame clones appear in the TCRdb table, and some are missing; sequencing was by immunoSEQ multiplex PCR. The sample gives roughly 24,000 clones, approximately 80% of which show up once; roughly 8.1% is in the top ten. Sequenced here: PBMCs, sampled before ibrutinib treatment. The receptor set was obtained from a human donor with chronic lymphocytic leukemia.

This clone was seen just once. The V gene is TRBV5-4, the J gene TRBJ1-3; 11 bases fit TRBD1. The CDR3 runs to 16 residues. V dropped 6 bases and J dropped 0; count of bases not matched to a gene: 5. The germline CDR1 and CDR2 sequences are SGHNT and YYREEE (reference sequence). The CDR3 DNA follows: TGTGCCAGCACCTCCGGGACAGGGGGCTCTGGAAACACCATATATTTT. This translates into CASTSGTGGSGNTIYF.

The chain combines TRBV18 with TRBJ1-5; D gene unclear. Germline V gives CDR1 KGHSH, CDR2 LQKENI. The CDR3 is 15 amino acids. V lost 2 bases, J lost 0 bases, and 8 bases lay in between. CDR3 region: CASSPGSLSNQPQHF. The CDR3 nucleotides read TGTGCCAGCTCACCAGGATCCCTTAGCAATCAGCCCCAGCATTTT.

There are a few counts of this clone. This rearrangement joins TRBV25-1 to TRBJ1-2, with D possibly matching TRBD1 (6 bases). The germline gives CDR1 MGHDK, CDR2 SYGVNS. The CDR3 is 14 residues long. V was pared by 5 bases and J by 0 bases, with 10 bases between. CDR3 residues: CASSLRTANYGYTF. CDR3 nucleotides: TGTGCCAGCAGTCTCCGGACAGCTAACTATGGCTACACCTTC.

This clone was picked up a small number of times. The V and J genes are TRBV4-2 and TRBJ1-1, with D tentatively TRBD1 (6 bases). Germline lookup yields CDR1 LGHNA and CDR2 YNFKEQ. The CDR3 extends over 15 amino acids. V lost 4 bases and J 4 bases, leaving 16 bases between the germline ends. The CDR3 here is CASSLPEGGATEAFF. The CDR3 nucleotides read TGTGCCAGCAGCCTCCCCGAGGGGGGCGCCACTGAAGCTTTCTTT.

V usage is TRBV6-5 and J usage is TRBJ1-1, with 9 bases lining up with TRBD1. The CDR3 covers 16 residues. V trimming: 1 base; J trimming: 6 bases; junction bases outside the gene matches: 9. Per the germline V gene, CDR1 is MNHEY and CDR2 is SVGAGI. The CDR3 DNA reads as TGTGCCAGCAGTTACTATAGGGGGGACAGGGCTTCTGAAGCTTTCTTT. It encodes CASSYYRGDRASEAFF.

The chain carries TRBV14 and TRBJ2-6, with unresolved D. There are 13 residues in the CDR3. V lost 4 bases to trimming and J lost 4 bases, with 5 bases between them. CDR1 is SGHDN and CDR2 is FVKESK in the germline V gene. CDR3 sequence: CASSRNGANVLTF. Here the CDR3 DNA reads TGTGCCAGCAGCCGGAACGGGGCCAACGTCCTGACTTTC.

CDR3 amino acids: CASLDRDTYEQYF. The CDR3 coding sequence is TGTGCCAGCCTGGACCGGGATACCTACGAGCAGTACTTC. V is TRBV19 and J is TRBJ2-7, with D tentatively TRBD2 (5 bases). The V and J ends lost 9 bases and 2 bases respectively, with 14 bases between them. Germline V gives CDR1 LNHDA, CDR2 SQIVND (reference sequence). The CDR3 loop spans 13 amino acids.

This clone showed up just once. The chain combines TRBV4-3 with TRBJ2-3; 11 bases match TRBD2. The ends lost 4 bases at V and 4 bases at J; junction bases unmatched: 4. CDR1 is LGHNA and CDR2 is YSLEER in the germline V gene. This CDR3 has 15 residues. DNA for the CDR3: TGCGCCAGCAGCCTTATAGCGGGAGGGTCAGATACGCAGTATTTT. Translation: CASSLIAGGSDTQYF.

This clone was seen a handful of times. The J gene is TRBJ2-5, the V gene TRBV10-1, with D perhaps matching TRBD2 (6 bases). V lost 2 bases and J lost 5, with 12 bases in between. Germline V gene data show CDR1 as WNHNN and CDR2 as SYGVQD (reference sequence). The CDR3 runs to 14 residues. The CDR3 spells CASSEGGTGETQYF. The CDR3 DNA reads TGCGCCAGCAGTGAGGGGGGGACTGGGGAGACCCAGTACTTC.

CDR3 in amino acids: CAWSVGRRNEKLFF. In DNA form, the CDR3 reads TGTGCCTGGAGTGTGGGGCGGCGTAATGAAAAACTGTTTTTT. The rearrangement joins TRBV30 to TRBJ1-4; TRBD1 is a possible D gene (5 bases). Germline CDR1 and CDR2: GTSNPN and SVGIG (reference sequence). Deletions cut 0 bases from V and 4 bases from J, with 9 bases between. There are 14 residues in the CDR3.

V and J are TRBV28 and TRBJ2-2; D is possibly TRBD1 (5 bases). Per germline, CDR1 MDHEN and CDR2 SYDVKM. The CDR3 is made up of 19 amino acids. V lost 1 base, J lost 3 bases, and 21 bases lay in between. The CDR3 reads CASSLYFSDTRGYTGELFF. Here the CDR3 DNA reads TGTGCCAGCAGTTTATATTTTTCGGACACCCGAGGATACACCGGGGAGCTGTTTTTT.

This chain uses TRBV4-1 with TRBJ2-3; 10 bases match TRBD2. The CDR3 is 15 residues long. From germline, CDR1 is MGHRA and CDR2 YSYEKL. V gave up 2 bases and J gave up 1 base; unmatched junction bases: 0. The CDR3 bases are TGCGCCAGCAGCCAACTAGCGGGAGGCACAGATACGCAGTATTTT. Its translation: CASSQLAGGTDTQYF.

The J gene is TRBJ2-7, the V gene TRBV6-6, with D possibly TRBD1 on 6 matching bases. The V end was cut by 6 bases, the J end by 0 bases, with 15 bases between. Per the germline V gene, CDR1 is MNHNY and CDR2 is SVGAGI (reference sequence). The CDR3 has 15 residues. Written as DNA, the CDR3 is TGTGCCAGCAGCGAACAGGGAACTGGCTCCTACGAGCAGTACTTC. Translated, it gives CASSEQGTGSYEQYF.